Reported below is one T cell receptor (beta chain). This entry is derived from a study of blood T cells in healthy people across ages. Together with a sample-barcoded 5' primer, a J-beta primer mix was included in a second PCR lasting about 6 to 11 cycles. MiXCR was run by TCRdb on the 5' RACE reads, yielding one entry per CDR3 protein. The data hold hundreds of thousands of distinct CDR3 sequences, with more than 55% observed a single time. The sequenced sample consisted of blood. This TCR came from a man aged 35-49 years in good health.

CDR3 residues: CASSVPGNQETQYF. In DNA, the CDR3 is TGTGCCAGCAGTGTACCGGGAAACCAAGAGACCCAGTACTTC. The chain recombines TRBV12-3 or TRBV12-4 with TRBJ2-5, with D possibly being TRBD2 (5 bases). The ends were cut back, 5 bases at V and 0 bases at J, with 10 bases in the middle. CDR3 length: 14 amino acids.